This record covers a single T cell receptor beta chain. Its antigen is currently not known. No base qualities exist here, and no much larger clone lies one base off it. This sample is part of a study of blood T cell repertoires in COVID-19 (TCRdb year 2020). In terms of the full investigation: Collaborator samples came from the United States, Italy and Spain and covered acute and convalescent phases of COVID-19. The material from the prospective study consisted of cDNA or gDNA derived from T cells, B-cell-depleted T cells, or PBMCs. Subjects who had been exposed to COVID-19, were actively infected with it, or had recovered from it provided the deeply sampled blood TCRbeta repertoires that made up the dataset. The repertoires were released in a freely available public database meant as a resource for research on the immune response to SARS-CoV-2. Samples came from the ongoing ImmuneRACE study (first 160 participants) plus 1,254 subjects from 6 global collaborators. Nearly every sample came with metadata listing a de-identified subject ID, COVID-19 status, age in years and sex. HLA class I and class II types, where available, came from metadata supplied by the sample provider rather than from assay-based typing. The research as a whole found: Clinical and demographic metadata were provided uncurated, with the amount varying by source and participant.

The immunoSEQ Assay, a bias-controlled multiplex PCR, was used to amplify TCRbeta CDR3 regions from genomic DNA. As for the authors' bioinformatics: Nucleated cell counts per sample were estimated from amplification of reference gene primers within the assay. Sequence reads were collapsed and filtered to measure the absolute abundance of every unique TCRbeta CDR3 rearrangement. For each sample, productive Simpson clonality was calculated by taking the square root of Simpson's diversity index across productive rearrangements. TCRdb limited this immuneACCESS table to in-frame rearrangements with V and J called. A share of clones is missing; checked studies link under half to unresolved V genes, and the rest is unexplained. V, J and clone size reflect that table, while D and trimming were determined from the DNA. Present in this sample are approximately 300,000 clones, approximately 89% of which were seen just once. The ten largest make up less than 9.5% of the sample.

In the prospective study, participants were roughly 18 to 90 years old, resided in 20 to 30 geographic areas of the United States, and were enrolled through a virtual design. Cohort assignment in the prospective study relied on participant-reported clinical history from a screening survey and a study questionnaire. Recovered participants in ImmuneRACE Cohort 3 were defined by two consecutive negative NP/OP PCR tests, clearance by a healthcare professional, or resolution of symptoms. In the prospective study, whole blood, serum and a nasopharyngeal or oropharyngeal swab were collected from each participant by mobile phlebotomists. Prospective study participants could optionally give additional blood draws and questionnaires over a roughly two-month period. Blood samples from the prospective study were shipped frozen or at room temperature prior to DNA extraction. As encoded in the germline V gene, CDR1 is SGHNT while CDR2 is YENEEA. The CDR3, cysteine through phenylalanine, is 16 amino acids long. Only CDR3 DNA is held: 48 bases, read in frame from base 1. Compared with germline, V lacks 2 bases and J lacks 2 bases; bases without a gene match: 3.

The specimen sequenced was PBMCs or T cells enriched from blood (not recorded which). This receptor was taken from a woman in her twenties or thirties who had recovered from COVID-19. Recombination joined TRBV11-3 with TRBJ2-2; 9 central bases correspond to TRBD2. The CDR3 has the sequence CASSLNSGGNTGELFF. Read as DNA, the sequence is TGTGCCAGCAGCTTAAATAGCGGGGGAAACACCGGGGAGCTGTTTTTT. The full variable domain, with segments outside the CDR3 supplied by the reference TRBV11-3 and TRBJ2-2 proteins, appears as EAGVVQSPRYKIIEKKQPVAFWCNPISGHNTLYWYLQNLGQGPELLIRYENEEAVDDSQLPKDRFSAERLKGVDSTLKIQPAELGDSAVYLCASSLNSGGNTGELFFGEGSRLTVL.